Listed here are 30 T cell receptor beta chains from one sample, sequenced in a study of cytotoxic CD8 clonotypes in ibrutinib-treated CLL. Method: immunoSEQ multiplex PCR; TCRdb's copy keeps in-frame clones and lacks some. Among around 250,000 clones listed, 70% were seen once. Sequenced material: PBMCs, taken after 24 months of ibrutinib treatment. These receptors were collected from a human donor with chronic lymphocytic leukemia.

The chain is built from TRBV5-4 and TRBJ2-3, with a possible D match to TRBD2 (5 bases). Germline V gives CDR1 SGHNT, CDR2 YYREEE (reference sequence). V lost 0 bases and J 4 bases, leaving 12 bases between the germline ends. CDR3 length: 15 residues. The CDR3 region is CASSLAGIWADTQYF. DNA of the CDR3: TGTGCCAGCAGCTTGGCCGGGATTTGGGCAGATACGCAGTATTTT.

V gene TRBV6-1 combines with J gene TRBJ2-7, with TRBD2 as a possible D gene (6 bases). Germline V gene data show CDR1 as MNHNS and CDR2 as SASEGT. This CDR3 has 13 residues. Trimming took 1 base from V and 6 from J, leaving 10 bases between them. For the CDR3, the DNA is TGTGCCAGCAGTGAAGTTGGAGGGCCCGAGCAGTACTTC. Amino acids: CASSEVGGPEQYF.

This sequence joins TRBV11-1 and TRBJ2-5; perhaps D is TRBD1 or TRBD2 (5 bases each). The CDR3 length is 15 residues. Trimming left V 4 bases short and J 3 bases short, with 15 bases between. The germline V gene encodes CDR1 SGHAT and CDR2 FQDESV (reference sequence). The CDR3 loop reads CASSSWTGDEETQYF. CDR3 DNA: TGTGCCAGCAGCTCGTGGACCGGGGACGAAGAGACCCAGTACTTC. Looking up the rest from reference TRBV11-1 and TRBJ2-5 gives the full variable domain: EAEVAQSPRYKITEKSQAVAFWCDPISGHATLYWYRQILGQGPELLVQFQDESVVDDSQLPKDRFSAERLKGVDSTLKIQPAELGDSAMYLCASSSWTGDEETQYFGPGTRLLVL.

The gene calls are TRBV27 and TRBJ1-4; tentatively, D is TRBD1 (6 bases). CDR3 length: 15 amino acids. Trimming stripped 5 bases from V and 3 bases from J, with 13 bases between. CDR1 and CDR2 (germline): MNHEY, SMNVEV (reference sequence). The CDR3: CASSVTGRANEKLFF. CDR3 nucleotide sequence: TGTGCCAGCAGTGTAACAGGGAGGGCTAATGAAAAACTGTTTTTT.

V and J are TRBV28 and TRBJ1-1; 8 nucleotides match TRBD1. The CDR3 is made up of 14 amino acids. Per the germline V gene, CDR1 is MDHEN and CDR2 is SYDVKM. The junction had 8 bases not matched to a gene; V was cut back by 6 bases and J by 5 bases. The CDR3 here is CASSPAGGFTEAFF. Here the CDR3 DNA reads TGTGCCAGCAGCCCCGCAGGGGGCTTTACTGAAGCTTTCTTT.

The V gene is TRBV30, the J gene TRBJ2-5, with TRBD1 matching over 11 bases. V was clipped by 5 bases and J by 5 bases; unmatched bases: 7. This CDR3 is built from 14 residues. Germline CDR1 GTSNPN, CDR2 SVGIG (reference sequence). The CDR3 loop is CAWHGTGGWETQYF. In nucleotides, the CDR3 is TGTGCCTGGCATGGGACAGGGGGATGGGAGACCCAGTACTTC.

In its sample, this clone was seen a few times. The chain uses TRBV7-2 and TRBJ2-7; 7 bases are shared with TRBD2. The junction had 10 bases not matched to a gene; V was cut back by 4 bases and J by 7 bases. The CDR3 covers 14 residues. Germline assignment: CDR1 SGHTA and CDR2 FQGNSA. CDR3 amino acids: CASSSGGSLREQYF. The CDR3 DNA is TGTGCCAGCAGCTCGGGCGGGAGTTTGAGGGAGCAGTACTTC.

CDR3 bases: TGTGCCAGCAGACAGGTGGCGGGTACTGAAGCTTTCTTT. Translating it yields CASRQVAGTEAFF. The V and J genes are TRBV19 and TRBJ1-1; the D gene is possibly TRBD1 (6 bases). Germline lookup yields CDR1 LNHDA and CDR2 SQIVND (reference sequence). Trimming left V 9 bases short and J 5 bases short, with 16 bases between. The CDR3 is 13 amino acids. The whole variable domain, filled in from reference TRBV19 and TRBJ1-1, reads DGGITQSPKYLFRKEGQNVTLSCEQNLNHDAMYWYRQDPGQGLRLIYYSQIVNDFQKGDIAEGYSVSREKKESFPLTVTSAQKNPTAFYLCASRQVAGTEAFFGQGTRLTVV.

This clone was detected only a few times. The chain combines TRBV28 with TRBJ2-7, with TRBD1 matching 7 bases. Germline CDR1 is MDHEN and CDR2 is SYDVKM. CDR3 size: 13 residues. J lost 6 bases, V lost 8 bases, and 10 bases had no gene match. The CDR3 coding sequence is TGTGCCAGCCGGGACAGCACCACGATCGAGCAGTACTTC. Its translation: CASRDSTTIEQYF.

This clone has a handful of counts. The chain carries TRBV6-4 and TRBJ1-2; D possibly corresponds to TRBD1 (5 bases). The germline V gene has CDR1 MRHNA and CDR2 SNTAGT. The CDR3 is made up of 14 amino acids. Trimming stripped 3 bases from V and 7 bases from J, with 15 bases between. The CDR3 DNA reads TGTGCCAGCAGTGAGAACGGACGGGGGGTTGGCTACACCTTC. Protein: CASSENGRGVGYTF.

Only one count was recorded for this clone. The V gene is TRBV7-9, the J gene TRBJ2-5, with 11 nucleotides matching TRBD2. Judging by the DNA end, TRBJ2-7 fits better; the J call may be wrong. This CDR3 spans 16 amino acids. The germline V gene encodes CDR1 SEHNR and CDR2 FQNEAQ (reference sequence). In nucleotides, the CDR3 is TGTGCCAGCAGCCGCCTTCCTAGCGGGAGGACCTACGAGCAGTACTTC. Amino acid sequence: CASSRLPSGRTYEQYF.

As regards this clone: A read error may account for a junction end that differs from germline. This rearrangement joins TRBV7-7 to TRBJ2-1; 7 bases are a match to TRBD2. The CDR3 consists of 16 residues. Germline V gene sequence: CDR1 SSHAT, CDR2 FNYEAQ (reference sequence). The CDR3: CASSMFLADSYNEQFF. The CDR3 DNA sequence: TGTGCTAGCAGCATGTTCCTAGCGGACTCCTACAATGAGCAGTTCTTC. Full variable domain (outside the CDR3, taken from reference TRBV7-7 and TRBJ2-1): GAGVSQSPRYKVTKRGQDVTLRCDPISSHATLYWYQQALGQGPEFLTYFNYEAQPDKSGLPSDRFSAERPEGSISTLTIQRTEQRDSAMYRCASSMFLADSYNEQFFGPGTRLTVL.

Only a few counts were recorded for this clone. This chain links TRBV6-1 with TRBJ1-2; 7 nucleotides match TRBD1. The CDR3 totals 16 residues. Germline V gives CDR1 MNHNS, CDR2 SASEGT. The V and J ends lost 0 bases and 7 bases, in that order; junction bases with no gene match: 11. CDR3 nucleotide sequence: TGTGCCAGCAGTGAAGCGGGGACGCACAGGGGAGGTGGCTACACCTTC. Residues: CASSEAGTHRGGGYTF.

The rearrangement uses TRBV6-5 and TRBJ1-5; D is perhaps TRBD1 (5 bases). The germline V gene encodes CDR1 MNHEY and CDR2 SVGAGI. The CDR3 has 14 amino acids. Trimming pared 5 bases from V and 3 bases from J, leaving 11 bases between. CDR3 region: CASSLTGLNQPQHF. The CDR3 region has the DNA TGTGCCAGCAGTCTTACGGGGCTCAATCAGCCCCAGCATTTT.

In this sample, this clone turned up once. The chain recombines TRBV2 with TRBJ2-6; TRBD1 matches 8 bases. V lost 1 base to trimming and J lost 0 bases; unmatched junction nucleotides: 5. The CDR3 has 18 amino acids. Germline values: CDR1 SNHLY, CDR2 FYNNEI. CDR3 residues: CASSEETGALSGANVLTF. The CDR3 bases are TGTGCCAGCAGTGAAGAGACAGGGGCCCTCTCTGGGGCCAACGTCCTGACTTTC.

The rearrangement links TRBV5-1 to TRBJ1-6, with 7 bases that match TRBD1. With 4 bases clipped from V and 7 bases from J, the junction kept 11 bases outside the gene matches. The CDR3 is 16 amino acids. Germline assignment: CDR1 SGHRS and CDR2 YFSETQ. The CDR3 sequence is CASSPSGAGGNSPLHF. The CDR3 DNA sequence: TGCGCCAGCAGCCCTTCGGGCGCAGGGGGGAATTCACCCCTCCACTTT.

V gene TRBV2 combines with J gene TRBJ2-1; 7 bases are a match to TRBD2. Germline V gene sequence: CDR1 SNHLY, CDR2 FYNNEI. Losses at the gene ends were 0 bases for V and 3 bases for J; bases not matched to a gene: 11. This CDR3 spans 18 amino acids. In DNA form, the CDR3 reads TGTGCCAGCAGTGAAGCCAGATCCGGGCTAGCGGACTACAATGAGCAGTTCTTC. Translation gives CASSEARSGLADYNEQFF. Full variable domain (remainder filled in from reference TRBV2 and TRBJ2-1): EPEVTQTPSHQVTQMGQEVILRCVPISNHLYFYWYRQILGQKVEFLVSFYNNEISEKSEIFDDQFSVERPDGSNFTLKIRSTKLEDSAMYFCASSEARSGLADYNEQFFGPGTRLTVL.

The rearrangement uses TRBV9 and TRBJ1-2; D gene unclear. Trimming pared 0 bases from V and 8 bases from J, leaving 14 bases between. CDR3 length: 14 amino acids. The germline V gene encodes CDR1 SGDLS and CDR2 YYNGEE. CDR3 amino acids: CASSVGGSMPGYTF. The CDR3 DNA reads TGTGCCAGCAGCGTAGGAGGCTCTATGCCGGGCTACACCTTC.

V gene TRBV9 combines with J gene TRBJ1-1; D gene uncertain. Deletions cut 3 bases from V and 1 base from J, with 10 bases between. The CDR3 is 14 amino acids. CDR1 is SGDLS and CDR2 is YYNGEE in the germline V gene. The CDR3 DNA reads TGTGCCAGCAGCGCCAATGGCCAGAACACTGAAGCTTTCTTT. Residues: CASSANGQNTEAFF.

The table lists this clone with a few counts. The chain carries TRBV6-5 and TRBJ2-7; D is ambiguous. There are 13 residues in the CDR3. V lost 8 bases to trimming and J lost 4 bases, with 15 bases between them. Germline V gives CDR1 MNHEY, CDR2 SVGAGI. The DNA for the CDR3 is TGTGCCAGCGTGATAACCACCAGGTACGAGCAGTACTTC. It encodes CASVITTRYEQYF.

This clone was seen a handful of times. The V and J genes are TRBV5-6 and TRBJ2-7; D tentatively fits TRBD1 or TRBD2 (5 bases each). CDR1 and CDR2 from the germline V gene are SGHDT and YYEEEE. The CDR3 contains 14 residues. V was clipped by 4 bases and J by 9 bases, with 20 bases between them. CDR3 sequence: CASSVTGPGLGQYF. CDR3 in DNA: TGTGCCAGCAGCGTGACGGGACCCGGTTTGGGGCAGTACTTC.

CDR3 protein: CASSARQEIYEQYF. The CDR3 DNA reads as TGTGCCAGCAGCGCCCGACAGGAGATCTACGAGCAGTACTTC. The genes are TRBV9 and TRBJ2-7; maybe TRBD1 (6 bases). V was cut by 3 bases and J by 3 bases, with 13 bases left in between. Per germline, CDR1 SGDLS and CDR2 YYNGEE. The CDR3 is 14 amino acids.

The rearrangement uses TRBV18 and TRBJ1-1; 7 positions agree with TRBD1. This CDR3 has 16 residues. Trimming removed 4 bases from V and 1 base from J; junction bases left unmatched: 9. CDR1 is KGHSH and CDR2 is LQKENI in the germline V gene. CDR3 region: CASSRRQGLGNTEAFF. CDR3 DNA: TGTGCCAGCTCACGACGACAGGGCCTGGGGAACACTGAAGCTTTCTTT. Full variable domain (rest looked up from reference TRBV18 and TRBJ1-1): NAGVMQNPRHLVRRRGQEARLRCSPMKGHSHVYWYRQLPEEGLKFMVYLQKENIIDESGMPKERFSAEFPKEGPSILRIQQVVRGDSAAYFCASSRRQGLGNTEAFFGQGTRLTVV.

The chain links TRBV18 to TRBJ1-1; D not resolved. Trimming took 0 bases from V and 3 from J, leaving 8 bases between them. Per germline, CDR1 KGHSH and CDR2 LQKENI. The length of the CDR3 is 14 residues. The CDR3 here is CASSPPGGDTEAFF. In DNA, the CDR3 is TGTGCCAGCTCACCACCGGGAGGTGACACTGAAGCTTTCTTT.

This clone has just a few counts. Other DNA sequences in the same sample also yield this CDR3. V is TRBV29-1 and J is TRBJ2-2, with no clear D. Germline V gene data show CDR1 as SQVTM and CDR2 as ANQGSEA. CDR3 size: 10 residues. V was cut by 6 bases and J by 5 bases, with 4 bases left in between. CDR3 nucleotide sequence: TGCAGCGTCGGAACCGGGGAGCTGTTTTTT. It encodes CSVGTGELFF.

The chain uses TRBV5-1 and TRBJ2-5; 10 bases line up with TRBD1. Unmatched junction bases numbered 6, after V lost 2 bases and J lost 5 bases. Germline V gives CDR1 SGHRS, CDR2 YFSETQ. The CDR3 runs to 15 residues. The CDR3 nucleotides read TGCGCCAGCAGCTTTGGGACAGGGGAGACGGAGACCCAGTACTTC. Translation: CASSFGTGETETQYF. Drawing the rest from reference TRBV5-1 and TRBJ2-5, the complete variable domain is KAGVTQTPRYLIKTRGQQVTLSCSPISGHRSVSWYQQTPGQGLQFLFEYFSETQRNKGNFPGRFSGRQFSNSRSEMNVSTLELGDSALYLCASSFGTGETETQYFGPGTRLLVL.

The rearrangement links TRBV11-2 to TRBJ2-2; D gene ambiguous. With 5 bases removed from V and 3 bases from J, the gap between germline ends came to 7 bases. The CDR3 spans 13 residues. The germline V gene has CDR1 SGHAT and CDR2 FQNNGV. The CDR3 DNA is TGTGCCAGCAGCCCGACACACACCGGGGAGCTGTTTTTT. This encodes CASSPTHTGELFF.

This clone was found once. The rearrangement joins TRBV11-3 to TRBJ2-2; D not certain. Per the germline V gene, CDR1 is SGHNT and CDR2 is YENEEA. The length of the CDR3 is 11 residues. Trimming removed 5 bases at V and 7 bases at J, with 5 bases between. CDR3 coding DNA: TGTGCCAGCAGCGGTGGCGGGGAGCTGTTTTTT. Amino acids: CASSGGGELFF.

J is TRBJ2-6 and V is TRBV27, with D possibly being TRBD1 (5 bases). The germline V gene encodes CDR1 MNHEY and CDR2 SMNVEV (reference sequence). The CDR3 covers 15 residues. Trimming removed 6 bases at V and 1 base at J, with 10 bases between. Here the CDR3 reads CASSADSSGANVLTF. CDR3 in DNA: TGTGCCAGCAGCGCAGACAGTTCTGGGGCCAACGTCCTGACTTTC.

This rearrangement joins TRBV28 to TRBJ1-5; D is uncertain. This CDR3 has 14 amino acids. Germline CDR1 reads MDHEN; CDR2 reads SYDVKM. V shed 1 base and J shed 12 bases, with 16 bases lying between them. The CDR3 DNA follows: TGTGCCAGCAGTTTATCCGAAACTTTGTCTCTCCAGCATTTT. Amino acids: CASSLSETLSLQHF.